The 28 T cell receptor beta chains reported below all come from one sample, sequenced in a study of tumor and adjacent non-tumor tissue in lung cancer. A modified ARM-PCR protocol with three rounds of nested PCR amplified TCRbeta. TCRdb itself ran the multiplex PCR reads through MiXCR, one entry per CDR3 protein. The sample has over 110,000 distinct CDR3 sequences; approximately 70% are singletons. The template was RNA from unsorted bulk tissue. The material sequenced was lung tumor tissue. Receptors originate from a man aged 55 to 70 with small cell lung cancer.

This clonotype was recorded many times. The chain combines TRBV20-1 with TRBJ1-5; D perhaps matches TRBD1 (5 bases). V lost 3 bases, J lost 5 bases, and 11 bases lay in between. This CDR3 has 13 amino acids. The germline CDR1 and CDR2 sequences are DFQATT and SNEGSKA (reference sequence). CDR3 nucleotide sequence: TGCAGTGCTAGGGGAGGGGAAGATCAGCCCCAGCATTTT. Translated, it gives CSARGGEDQPQHF.

The chain joins TRBV5-6 to TRBJ2-5; D is unclear. CDR3 length: 13 residues. The germline V gene has CDR1 SGHDT and CDR2 YYEEEE. V gave up 2 bases and J gave up 4 bases, with 9 bases separating them. CDR3 region: CASSFERVETQYF. Here the CDR3 DNA reads TGTGCCAGCAGCTTCGAAAGGGTAGAGACCCAGTACTTC.

With regard to this clonotype: This may arise from a read error, as a much more abundant clone is one base away. The rearrangement joins TRBV29-1 to TRBJ2-3; TRBD2 matches at 12 bases. From germline, CDR1 is SQVTM and CDR2 ANQGSEA. CDR3 length equals 13 residues. J lost 5 bases, V lost 5 bases, and 2 bases had no gene match. CDR3 coding DNA: TGCAGCGTTCCTAGCGGGAGGGGAGATACGCAGTATTTT. Translating gives CSVPSGRGDTQYF.

The chain uses TRBV10-2 and TRBJ2-4, with D hard to call. The V end was cut by 6 bases, the J end by 6 bases, with 12 bases between. This CDR3 comprises 13 residues. Germline V gives CDR1 WSHSY, CDR2 SAAADI. Here the CDR3 reads CASSLDGRNIQYF. In nucleotides, the CDR3 is TGCGCCAGCAGCCTGGATGGAAGAAACATTCAGTACTTC.

In this sample, this clonotype is medium-sized. This chain links TRBV6-1 with TRBJ2-7, with D possibly called TRBD1 or TRBD2 (5 bases each). There are 15 residues in the CDR3. With 3 bases removed from V and 3 bases from J, the gap between germline ends came to 15 bases. CDR1 MNHNS and CDR2 SASEGT come from the germline V gene. This CDR3 reads CASSDSGLTVYEQYF. In DNA, the CDR3 is TGTGCCAGCAGTGATTCGGGGCTCACCGTCTACGAGCAGTACTTC.

The chain combines TRBV11-3 with TRBJ2-7; D is undetermined. CDR1 is SGHNT, CDR2 YENEEA, per germline. V lost 6 bases to trimming and J lost 2 bases, with 14 bases between them. The CDR3 contains 14 residues. In DNA, the CDR3 is TGTGCCAGCAGGAAAGAGACTGTCCCCTACGAGCAGTACTTC. Its protein product is CASRKETVPYEQYF.

The V call is TRBV5-6, the J call TRBJ2-5, with 10 bases that match TRBD2. CDR3 size: 17 residues. Germline CDR1 SGHDT, CDR2 YYEEEE. The V segment lost 8 bases and the J segment 4 bases; nucleotides outside the gene matches: 17. As DNA, the CDR3 is TGTGCCAGTAGCCGAATGTCTAGCGGGAGAGCTCGAGAGACCCAGTACTTC. Protein: CASSRMSSGRARETQYF. Full variable domain (missing parts from reference TRBV5-6 and TRBJ2-5): DAGVTQSPTHLIKTRGQQVTLRCSPKSGHDTVSWYQQALGQGPQFIFQYYEEEERQRGNFPDRFSGHQFPNYSSELNVNALLLGDSALYLCASSRMSSGRARETQYFGPGTRLLVL.

Note on this clonotype: A much larger clone lies a single base off, so this may be a read error. The chain joins TRBV12-5 to TRBJ1-1; tentative D call: TRBD1 (6 bases). CDR1 and CDR2 from the germline V gene are LGHNT and FRNRAP. This CDR3 contains 12 residues. The CDR3 DNA reads as TGTGTTAGTGGTTTGGGGGGGCGACAAGCTTTCTTT. This gives the protein CVSGLGGRQAFF.

With regard to this clonotype: This could be a read error, since a much larger clone is one nucleotide away. The J gene is TRBJ2-1, the V gene TRBV6-5, with D possibly TRBD1 on 5 matching bases. CDR1 MNHEY and CDR2 SVGAGI come from the germline V gene. This CDR3 comprises 17 residues. Trimming left V 6 bases short and J 5 bases short, with 23 bases between. The CDR3 protein is CASRPSPSSDKDNEQFF. The DNA for the CDR3 is TGTGCCAGCAGACCTTCTCCATCTTCGGACAAGGACAATGAGCAGTTCTTC.

About this clonotype itself: As the CDR3 is not closed by the conserved phenylalanine or tryptophan, this likely results from a read error. This rearrangement joins TRBV14 to TRBJ1-1, with a possible D match to TRBD1 (5 bases). The CDR3 loop spans 17 amino acids. Between the trimmed V and J ends, which lost 2 bases and 2 bases, there was a span of 18 bases. In germline, CDR1 is SGHDN, CDR2 FVKESK. In DNA, the CDR3 is TGTGCCAGCAGCCAATCGGTAGGCGGGAGGGGAAACACTGAAGCTTTCCTT. Amino acid sequence: CASSQSVGGRGNTEAFL.

In the case of this clonotype: A much larger clone differs by one base, so this may be a read error. This sequence joins TRBV5-6 and TRBJ1-2; TRBD1 is a possible D gene (5 bases). The CDR3 covers 13 residues. Germline V gene sequence: CDR1 SGHDT, CDR2 YYEEEE. CDR3 in DNA: TGTGCCAGCATCTTGTCGCAGGGATATGGCTACACCTTC. Translation gives CASILSQGYGYTF.

V is TRBV5-1 and J is TRBJ1-2; 9 bases line up with TRBD1. Trimming cost V 2 bases and J 6 bases; bases outside gene matches: 11. Germline V gene data show CDR1 as SGHRS and CDR2 as YFSETQ. This CDR3 has 16 amino acids. The CDR3 region has the DNA TGCGCCAGCAGCTTCTTCATGGGACAGGGAGCCCATGGCTACACCTTC. It codes for CASSFFMGQGAHGYTF.

The chain is built from TRBV6-2 or TRBV6-3 and TRBJ2-7; D perhaps matches TRBD1 (6 bases). The CDR3 loop spans 14 amino acids. The germline gives CDR1 MNHEY, CDR2 SVGEGT. CDR3 coding DNA: TGTGCCAGCAATTACTCGGCAGGGGTGGGAGAGCACTACGTC. Amino acid sequence: CASNYSAGVGEHYV.

Remarks on this clonotype: At one boundary the junction diverges from the germline segment, which might be a read error. CDR3 protein: CSARGGGNYDEQFF. The DNA for the CDR3 is TGCAGTGCTAGAGGGGGCGGGAACTACGATGAGCAGTTCTTC. The rearrangement links TRBV20-1 to TRBJ2-1; a possible D gene is TRBD2 (6 bases). This CDR3 contains 14 residues. Germline CDR1 is DFQATT and CDR2 is SNEGSKA (reference sequence).

This clonotype has a single count. The chain recombines TRBV6-1 with TRBJ2-5; D perhaps matches TRBD2 (6 bases). CDR1 is MNHNS and CDR2 is SASEGT in the germline V gene. The CDR3 covers 15 residues. With 10 bases removed from V and 0 bases from J, the gap between germline ends came to 18 bases. The CDR3 loop is CAISSGLPYQETQYF. In DNA, the CDR3 is TGTGCCATCAGCTCGGGACTCCCGTACCAAGAGACCCAGTACTTC.

This clonotype came up a few times. A junction boundary mismatches the germline segment, possibly from a read error. The J gene is TRBJ2-3, the V gene TRBV6-5; D is ambiguous. The germline gives CDR1 MNHEY, CDR2 SVGAGI. The CDR3 is 14 residues long. The CDR3 is CASSYLNSTDTQYF. The CDR3 DNA sequence: TGTGCCAGCAGTTACTTGAATTCCACAGATACGCAATATTTT.

This clonotype occurred many times. This chain connects TRBV6-5 to TRBJ2-3, with D perhaps TRBD2 (6 bases). The V end was cut by 6 bases, the J end by 6 bases, with 16 bases between. The V gene's germline CDR1 is MNHEY and CDR2 SVGAGI. The CDR3 loop spans 14 amino acids. As DNA, the CDR3 is TGTGCCAGCAGGCGGGGTTTTCAAATGGATACGCAGTATTTT. This gives the protein CASRRGFQMDTQYF.

The chain carries TRBV29-1 and TRBJ2-1; 10 nucleotides match TRBD2. The V gene end was trimmed by 3 bases and the J gene end by 6 bases; junction bases not matched to a gene: 8. There are 15 residues in the CDR3. Germline V gene lookup returns CDR1 SQVTM and CDR2 ANQGSEA. The CDR3: CSVDSRLAGFNEQFF. In DNA form, the CDR3 reads TGCAGCGTTGATTCTCGACTAGCGGGCTTCAATGAGCAGTTCTTC.

V and J are TRBV6-5 and TRBJ2-7, with TRBD2 matching 8 bases. This CDR3 region has 15 residues. V shed 2 bases and J 3 bases; nucleotides not matched to a gene: 6. Germline CDR1 and CDR2: MNHEY and SVGAGI. DNA for the CDR3: TGTGCCAGCAGTTACATTAGCGGGAATGTCTACGAGCAGTACTTC. This encodes CASSYISGNVYEQYF.

The chain uses TRBV11-1 and TRBJ2-7, with D tentatively TRBD2 (6 bases). In germline, CDR1 is SGHAT, CDR2 FQDESV (reference sequence). There are 14 residues in the CDR3. The CDR3 loop reads CASSFGGLSYEQCV. The CDR3 DNA reads TGTGCCAGCAGCTTTGGGGGACTCTCTTACGAGCAGTGCGTC.

Remarks on this clonotype: A much larger clone lies one base from this, so it may be a read error. The chain joins TRBV20-1 to TRBJ2-5; no clear D gene. The V end lost 4 bases, the J end lost 2 bases, and 11 bases lay between the germline ends. The CDR3 length is 13 residues. Germline CDR1 and CDR2: DFQATT and SNEGSKA (reference sequence). Here the CDR3 reads CSAITDLQETQYF. For the CDR3, the DNA is TGCAGTGCTATCACGGACCTACAAGAGACCCAGTACTTC.

As for this clonotype: Mismatch with germline at one junction end may stem from a read error. The chain is built from TRBV4-2 and TRBJ2-3; 10 nucleotides line up with TRBD2. Germline CDR1 reads LGHNA; CDR2 reads YNFKEQ. This CDR3 has 17 residues. This CDR3 reads CASSQHVAGGLADTRYF. CDR3 DNA: TGTGCCAGCAGCCAACATGTAGCGGGAGGCCTGGCAGATACGCGGTATTTT.

A remark on this clonotype: The germline gene is not matched at one end of the junction; a read error may be the cause. J is TRBJ1-5 and V is TRBV20-1; 8 bases line up with TRBD1. The CDR3 consists of 19 residues. Per germline, CDR1 DFQATT and CDR2 SNEGSKA (reference sequence). The chain's CDR3 is CSTRDWVPGQGGSQQPQHF. The DNA for the CDR3 is TGCAGTACTAGAGATTGGGTCCCCGGACAGGGCGGATCGCAGCAGCCCCAGCATTTT.

Comments on this clonotype: A junction end diverges from the germline sequence, so it may reflect a read error. The chain couples TRBV13 to TRBJ2-5; D is unclear. Germline V gives CDR1 PRHDT, CDR2 FYEKMQ (reference sequence). CDR3 length: 12 amino acids. CDR3 region: CASNLWRETQYF. The CDR3 DNA reads as TGTGCCAGCAACTTATGGAGAGAGACCCAGTACTTC.

About this clonotype itself: A much larger clone sits a single nucleotide away, making a read error possible. The J gene is TRBJ1-5, the V gene TRBV20-1, with D tentatively TRBD1 (5 bases). The V gene's germline CDR1 is DFQATT and CDR2 SNEGSKA (reference sequence). This CDR3 region has 13 residues. CDR3 region: CGAIRDSNQPQHF. In DNA form, the CDR3 reads TGCGGTGCGATCAGGGACAGCAATCAGCCCCAGCATTTT.

Of note for this clonotype: A clone one base away is much larger, so this may be a read error. The gene calls are TRBV20-1 and TRBJ2-1; 7 bases are a match to TRBD2. Looked up from germline, CDR1 is DFQATT and CDR2 is SNEGSKA (reference sequence). The CDR3 sequence is 15 residues long. CDR3 sequence (DNA): TGCTGTGCTAGGCGTCTAGCGGTGGGTGGGAATGAGCAGTTCTTC. Residues: CCARRLAVGGNEQFF.

Comments on this clonotype: The germline gene is not matched at one end of the junction; a read error may be the cause. V is TRBV6-6 and J is TRBJ2-5; D not certain. The V gene's germline CDR1 is MNHNY and CDR2 SVGAGI (reference sequence). The CDR3 has 12 residues. The CDR3 nucleotides are TGTGCCAGCAGTTACTCGGAAGAGATCCAGTACTTC. It specifies CASSYSEEIQYF.

This clonotype occurred a few times. The junction departs from germline at one end; a sequencing error may be responsible. The CDR3 sequence is CASSADRGSQGTQYF. For the CDR3, the DNA is TGTGCTAGCAGCGCTGACAGGGGCTCCCAAGGGACCCAGTACTTC. The chain links TRBV11-3 to TRBJ2-5, with 8 bases lining up with TRBD1. The CDR3 is made up of 15 amino acids. Germline V gene sequence: CDR1 SGHNT, CDR2 YENEEA.